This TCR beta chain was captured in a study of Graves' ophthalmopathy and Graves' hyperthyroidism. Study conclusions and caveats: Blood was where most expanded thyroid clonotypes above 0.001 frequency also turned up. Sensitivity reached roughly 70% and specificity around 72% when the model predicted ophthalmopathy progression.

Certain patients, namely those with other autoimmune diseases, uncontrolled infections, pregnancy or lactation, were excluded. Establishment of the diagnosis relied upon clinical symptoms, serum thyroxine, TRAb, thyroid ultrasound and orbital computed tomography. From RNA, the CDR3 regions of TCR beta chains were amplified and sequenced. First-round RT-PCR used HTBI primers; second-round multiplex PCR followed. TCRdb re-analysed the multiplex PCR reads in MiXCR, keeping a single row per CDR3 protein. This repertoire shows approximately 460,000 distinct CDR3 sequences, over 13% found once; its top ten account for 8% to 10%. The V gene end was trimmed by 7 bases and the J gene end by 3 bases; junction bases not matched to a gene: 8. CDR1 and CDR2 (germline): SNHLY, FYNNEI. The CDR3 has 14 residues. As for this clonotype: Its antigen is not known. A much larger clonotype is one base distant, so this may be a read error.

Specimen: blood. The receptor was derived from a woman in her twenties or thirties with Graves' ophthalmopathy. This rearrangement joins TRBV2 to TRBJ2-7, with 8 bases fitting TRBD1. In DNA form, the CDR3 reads TGTGCCAGCACCCCGGGACAGGCCCTCTACGAGCAGTACGTC. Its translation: CASTPGQALYEQYV.